The present T cell receptor (beta chain) was sequenced within a study of patients and donors after allogeneic stem cell transplantation. Each CDR3 protein gets one entry after TCRdb re-called the RT-PCR reads with MiXCR. The sample has approximately 220,000 distinct CDR3 sequences; less than 50% are singletons. This TCR was sampled from a human donor who was either an allogeneic HSCT recipient or a stem cell or donor lymphocyte infusion donor (not recorded which). It is not recorded whose cells these are; they may come from a transplant donor. The sequenced sample was blood, either unsorted or a sorted T cell fraction (not recorded which).

As DNA, the CDR3 is TGTGCCAGCAGCTTGTCGCGGAATGAGCAGTTCTTC. This encodes CASSLSRNEQFF. The chain has TRBV11-2 and TRBJ2-1, with no clear D. CDR1 is SGHAT, CDR2 FQNNGV, per germline. The CDR3 loop spans 12 amino acids. V lost 3 bases to trimming and J lost 7 bases, with 7 bases between them.